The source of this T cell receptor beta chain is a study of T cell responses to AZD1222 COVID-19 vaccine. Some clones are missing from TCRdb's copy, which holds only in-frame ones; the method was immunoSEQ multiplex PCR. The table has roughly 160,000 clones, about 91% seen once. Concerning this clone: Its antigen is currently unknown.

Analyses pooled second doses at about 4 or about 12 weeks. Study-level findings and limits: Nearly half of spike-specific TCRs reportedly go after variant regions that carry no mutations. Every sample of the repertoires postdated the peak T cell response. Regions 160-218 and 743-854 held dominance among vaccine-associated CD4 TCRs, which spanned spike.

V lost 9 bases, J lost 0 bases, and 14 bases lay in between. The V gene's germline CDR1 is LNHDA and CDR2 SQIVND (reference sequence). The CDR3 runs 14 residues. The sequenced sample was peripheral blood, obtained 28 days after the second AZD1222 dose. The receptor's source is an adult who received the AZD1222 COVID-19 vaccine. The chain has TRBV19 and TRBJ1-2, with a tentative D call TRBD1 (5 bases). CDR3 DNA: TGTGCCAGCGAACCGGGACCGCCTAACTATGGCTACACCTTC. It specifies CASEPGPPNYGYTF.